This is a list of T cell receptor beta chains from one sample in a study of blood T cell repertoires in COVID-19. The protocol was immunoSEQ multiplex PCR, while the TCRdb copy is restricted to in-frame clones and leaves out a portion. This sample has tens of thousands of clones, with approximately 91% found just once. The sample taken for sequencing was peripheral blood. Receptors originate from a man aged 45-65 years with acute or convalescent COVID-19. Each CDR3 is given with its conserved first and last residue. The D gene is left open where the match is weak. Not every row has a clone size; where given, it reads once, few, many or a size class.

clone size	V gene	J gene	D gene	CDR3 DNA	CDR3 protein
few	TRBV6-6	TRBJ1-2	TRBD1	TGTGCCAGCAGCTCAGGGGGCAAGGGCTACACCTTC	CASSSGGKGYTF
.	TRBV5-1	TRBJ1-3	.	TGCGCCAGCAGCCCGGCGGGGGGTTCCTCTGGAAACACCATATATTTT	CASSPAGGSSGNTIYF
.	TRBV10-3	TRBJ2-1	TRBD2	TGTGCCATCCGGGGGGGGCCCGACAATGAGCAGTTCTTC	CAIRGGPDNEQFF
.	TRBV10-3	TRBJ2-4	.	TGTGCCATCAGTGAGTCAACAGGTCCCGACATTCAGTACTTC	CAISESTGPDIQYF
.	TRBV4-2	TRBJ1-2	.	TGTGCCAGCAGCCTGACAGTGGGTTCAAACTATGGCTACACCTTC	CASSLTVGSNYGYTF
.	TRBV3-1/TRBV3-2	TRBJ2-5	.	TGTGCCAGCAGCCCTGCCCGGTCAGAGACCCAGTACTTC	CASSPARSETQYF
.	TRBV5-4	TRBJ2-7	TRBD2	TGTGCCAGCAGCTTGGGGACTAGCGGGGGGACCTACGAGCAGTACTTC	CASSLGTSGGTYEQYF
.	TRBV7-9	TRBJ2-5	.	TGTGCCAGCAGCCCCGTCGAGGGAGAGTGGGAGACCCAGTACTTC	CASSPVEGEWETQYF
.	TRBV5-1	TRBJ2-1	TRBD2	TGCGCCAGCAGCTTAATCGGGGGGGAACTATACAATGAGCAGTTCTTC	CASSLIGGELYNEQFF
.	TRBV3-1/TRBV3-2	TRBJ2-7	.	TGTGCCAGCAGCCAACATAACACAGGGTATCCGTACTTC	CASSQHNTGYPYF
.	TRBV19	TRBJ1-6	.	TGTGCCAGTAGTATCTTCGGGTCGGGCCAGGGGCATAATTCACCCCTCCACTTT	CASSIFGSGQGHNSPLHF
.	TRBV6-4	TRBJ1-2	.	TGTGCCAGCTGGGACAACCGCTATGGCTACACCTTC	CASWDNRYGYTF
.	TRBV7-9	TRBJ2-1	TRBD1	TGTGCCAGCAGCTCCCCGGGACAGAGAGACAATGAGCAGTTCTTC	CASSSPGQRDNEQFF
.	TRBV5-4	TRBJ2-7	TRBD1	TGTGCCAGCAGGGTAGACATAGGACAGGGTAATTACGAGCAGTACTTC	CASRVDIGQGNYEQYF
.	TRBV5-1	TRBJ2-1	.	TGCGCCAGCAGCCTCGTACTGCCCAATGAGCAGTTCTTC	CASSLVLPNEQFF
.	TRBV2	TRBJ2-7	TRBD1	TGTGCCAGCTCCGAACAGGGGGGCTCCTACGAGCAGTACTTC	CASSEQGGSYEQYF
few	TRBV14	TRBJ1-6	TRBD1	TGTGCCAGCAGCCAAGTCGGGACAGGGTATTCACCCCTCCACTTT	CASSQVGTGYSPLHF
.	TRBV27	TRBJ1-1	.	TGTGCCAGCAGTTGGGGACACCTGTACACTGAAGCTTTCTTT	CASSWGHLYTEAFF
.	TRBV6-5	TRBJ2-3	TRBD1	TGTGCCAGCAGTTCAACAGGGGGGCGCACAGATACGCAGTATTTT	CASSSTGGRTDTQYF
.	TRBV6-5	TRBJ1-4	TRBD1	TGTGCCAGCAGCTCCCGGACAGGGGTAGGGGAAAAACTGTTTTTT	CASSSRTGVGEKLFF
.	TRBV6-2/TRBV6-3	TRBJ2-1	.	TGTGCCAGCAGTGGACTGAGCTCCTACAATGAGCAGTTCTTC	CASSGLSSYNEQFF
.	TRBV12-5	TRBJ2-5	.	TGTGCTAGTGGTTTGGGGGACATAACCCCGAAGGAGACCCAGTACTTC	CASGLGDITPKETQYF
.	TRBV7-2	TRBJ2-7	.	TGTGCCAGCAGCTTAACGGTTTTTCGCGAGCAGTACTTC	CASSLTVFREQYF
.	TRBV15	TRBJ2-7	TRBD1	TGTGCCACCAGCCGGGGACAGGGGTACTCCTACGAGCAGTACTTC	CATSRGQGYSYEQYF
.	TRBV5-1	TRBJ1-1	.	TGCGCCAGCAGCTTCGGGGGAATGAACACTGAAGCTTTCTTT	CASSFGGMNTEAFF
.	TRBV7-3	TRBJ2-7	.	TGTGCCAGCAGCTTACGGGGAGAGCAGTACTTC	CASSLRGEQYF
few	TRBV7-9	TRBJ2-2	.	TGTGCCAGCAGCTTATCGAGTGCCGGGGAGCTGTTTTTT	CASSLSSAGELFF
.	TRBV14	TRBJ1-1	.	TGTGCCAGCACCCGGGAGGTTTTGAACACTGAAGCTTTCTTT	CASTREVLNTEAFF
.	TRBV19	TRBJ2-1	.	TGTGCCAGTAGCTTACAGGGTAATGAGCAGTTCTTC	CASSLQGNEQFF
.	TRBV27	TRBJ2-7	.	TGTGCCAGCAGTTTAATCAGGGCCTCCTACGAGCAGTACTTC	CASSLIRASYEQYF
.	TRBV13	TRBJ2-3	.	TGTGCCAGCAGCTTAGAAAGCGCAGAAACGCAGTATTTT	CASSLESAETQYF
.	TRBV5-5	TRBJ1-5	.	TGTGCCAGCAGCTTTTTAGGGGGAACAGGGTATAGCAATCAGCCCCAGCATTTT	CASSFLGGTGYSNQPQHF
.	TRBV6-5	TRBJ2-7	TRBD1	TGTGCCAGCAGCCTGACAGGGGGCAATGACGAGCAGTACTTC	CASSLTGGNDEQYF
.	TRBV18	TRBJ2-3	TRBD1	TGTGCCAGCTCACCACCGGCAGGGGGCGCGGCAGATACGCAGTATTTT	CASSPPAGGAADTQYF
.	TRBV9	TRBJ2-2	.	TGTGCCAGCAGCGCAAAAACCGGGGAGCTGTTTTTT	CASSAKTGELFF
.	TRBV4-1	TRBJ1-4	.	TGCGCCAGCAGCCAAGGGCTCAGGGGTAATGAAAAACTGTTTTTT	CASSQGLRGNEKLFF
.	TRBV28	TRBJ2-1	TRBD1	TGTGCCAGCAGTTCGCGGACAGGGAAAAGCTCCTACAATGAGCAGTTCTTC	CASSSRTGKSSYNEQFF
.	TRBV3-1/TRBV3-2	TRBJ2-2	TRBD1	TGTGCCAGCAGCCAAGGAGGGGGCCCCGGGGAGCTGTTTTTT	CASSQGGGPGELFF
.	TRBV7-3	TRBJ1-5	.	TGTGCCAGCAGCTTAACTATCGGGGGGGATAATCAGCCCCAGCATTTT	CASSLTIGGDNQPQHF
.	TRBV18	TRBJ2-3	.	TGTGCCAGCTCACGGGGGACTCTCGAAAGTAAAGATACGCAGTATTTT	CASSRGTLESKDTQYF
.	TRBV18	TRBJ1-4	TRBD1	TGTGCCAGCTCACGAACGCAGGGGGCTGGTGAAAAACTGTTTTTT	CASSRTQGAGEKLFF
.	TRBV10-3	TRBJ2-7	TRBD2	TGTGCCATCAGTGAGTCGAATAGGAGATTAGCGGGGGCCTCTTCCTACGAGCAGTACTTC	CAISESNRRLAGASSYEQYF
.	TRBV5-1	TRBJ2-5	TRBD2	TGCGCCAGCAGCTTGTCGGGACTAGTTGGGGGCGAGACCCAGTACTTC	CASSLSGLVGGETQYF
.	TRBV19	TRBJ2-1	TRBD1	TGTGCCAGTAGTTCCTGGACAGGGCCAGGGGGGAATGAGCAGTTCTTC	CASSSWTGPGGNEQFF
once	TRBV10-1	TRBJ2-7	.	TGCGCCAGCAGTGACGGGGTCCTTAAAGCCGAGCAGTACTTC	CASSDGVLKAEQYF
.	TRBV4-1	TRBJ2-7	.	TGCGCCAGCAGCCAAGATTGGGGGGCCTACGAGCAGTACTTC	CASSQDWGAYEQYF
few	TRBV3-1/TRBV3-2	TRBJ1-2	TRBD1	TGTGCCAGCAGCCAAACCCGACAGGGGATAGAGGGCTACACCTTC	CASSQTRQGIEGYTF
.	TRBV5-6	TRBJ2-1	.	TGTGCCAGCAGCTTGGTAGGGGACTACAATGAGCAGTTCTTC	CASSLVGDYNEQFF